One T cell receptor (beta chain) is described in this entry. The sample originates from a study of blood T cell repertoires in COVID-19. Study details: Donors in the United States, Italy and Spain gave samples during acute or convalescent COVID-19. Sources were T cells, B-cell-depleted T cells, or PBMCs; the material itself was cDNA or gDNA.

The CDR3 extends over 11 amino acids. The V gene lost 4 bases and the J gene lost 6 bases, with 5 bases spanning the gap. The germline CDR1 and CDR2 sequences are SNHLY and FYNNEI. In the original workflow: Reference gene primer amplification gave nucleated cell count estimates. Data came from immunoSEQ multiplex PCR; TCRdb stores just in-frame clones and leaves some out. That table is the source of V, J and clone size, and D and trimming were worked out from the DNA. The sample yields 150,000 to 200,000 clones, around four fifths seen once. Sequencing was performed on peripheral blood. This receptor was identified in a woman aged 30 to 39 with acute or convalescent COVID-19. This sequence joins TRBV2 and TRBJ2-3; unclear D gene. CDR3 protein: CASSASDTQYF. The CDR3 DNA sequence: TGTGCCAGCAGTGCTAGTGATACGCAGTATTTT.